This record looks at one T cell receptor beta chain sequence and its context. Its antigen is undetermined. These data come from a study of T cell responses to AZD1222 COVID-19 vaccine. TCRdb's copy holds only in-frame clones and misses some; the assay was immunoSEQ multiplex PCR. The sample includes approximately 100,000 clones, 70% to 90% of them seen just once. Study-wide results and limits: As reported, nearly half of all spike-specific TCRs target variant regions that are unmutated. Two AZD1222 doses significantly raised spike-specific TCR breadth and depth over controls.

Pooling was applied to second doses at about 4 or about 12 weeks. The ends lost 2 bases at V and 6 bases at J; junction bases unmatched: 17. The germline V gene has CDR1 SSHAT and CDR2 FNYEAQ (reference sequence). The length of the CDR3 is 19 residues. This TCR came from an adult who received the AZD1222 COVID-19 vaccine. The sequences come from peripheral blood, collected 28 days after the second AZD1222 dose. The genes are TRBV7-7 and TRBJ2-1; 9 bases are a match to TRBD2. CDR3 sequence: CASSLMPAVKREAGNEQFF. In DNA form, the CDR3 reads TGTGCCAGCAGCTTAATGCCGGCGGTGAAGCGGGAGGCGGGCAATGAGCAGTTCTTC.